This T cell receptor (beta chain) derives from a study of blood T cell repertoires in COVID-19. At the level of the study: In each case, the material was cDNA or gDNA derived from T cells, B-cell-depleted T cells, or PBMCs.

The CDR3 has 14 amino acids. Germline V gene lookup returns CDR1 SNHLY and CDR2 FYNNEI. V was clipped by 3 bases and J by 9 bases, with 15 bases between them. The repertoire was sequenced with immunoSEQ multiplex PCR; TCRdb's copy has only in-frame clones and lacks some. Here the sample spans 70,000 to 100,000 clones, around 80% being singletons. Sequenced input: peripheral blood. The receptor's source is a man aged 50 to 59 with active or convalescent COVID-19. J is TRBJ2-1 and V is TRBV2; D is possibly TRBD2 (5 bases). CDR3 sequence (DNA): TGTGCCAGCAGTGATCTCGTACTCGGGGTTGAGCAGTTCTTC. It is translated as CASSDLVLGVEQFF. The full variable domain, with the rest looked up from reference TRBV2 and TRBJ2-1, is EPEVTQTPSHQVTQMGQEVILRCVPISNHLYFYWYRQILGQKVEFLVSFYNNEISEKSEIFDDQFSVERPDGSNFTLKIRSTKLEDSAMYFCASSDLVLGVEQFFGPGTRLTVL.